This TCR beta chain was retrieved from a study of early stage breast cancer tumors. Across the whole study: About 70% of the 16 invasive tumors were ER+, PR+ and HER2-.

A remark on this clone: What it binds is unknown.

Broader study findings: Unsorted bulk genomic DNA sequencing lacked pairing and functional marker data. Commonly generated sequences made up most enriched TCRB sequences shared between patients. Tumors had 2 to 3-fold higher T cell density and higher clonality than adjacent normal breast tissue.

Trimming left V 3 bases short and J 2 bases short, with 10 bases between. Germline-derived CDR1 and CDR2 are GTSNPN and SVGIG (reference sequence). The CDR3 is 14 amino acids. The method was immunoSEQ multiplex PCR; TCRdb's version includes in-frame clones alone and lacks a portion of them. The repertoire has 5,500 to 6,500 clones, 75% to 80% of them found once; the top ten carry around a tenth. The chain recombines TRBV30 with TRBJ2-2; D remains unclear. The clonotype comes from a person aged 65 to 85 with breast cancer. The sequencing sample was made of normal breast tissue next to the tumor. The CDR3 spells CAWRQNINTGELFF. The CDR3 nucleotides read TGTGCCTGGAGGCAGAACATAAACACCGGGGAGCTGTTTTTT.